This T cell receptor beta chain is drawn from a study of cytomegalovirus exposure and HLA in healthy donors. General observations from the study: The study found most TCR sequences rare, yet found some public TCRs in many donors. The tendency of first-cohort TCR clusters to co-occur in the 100 to 150 validation repertoires was identified by a subsequent analysis. Researchers catalogued about 150 TCR beta chains as cytomegalovirus-associated.

Generated by immunoSEQ multiplex PCR, the TCRdb table keeps only in-frame clones and is missing some. The table includes 95,000 to 150,000 clones, approximately 87% detected once. V shed 4 bases and J 7 bases; nucleotides not matched to a gene: 4. The CDR3 consists of 15 residues. From germline, CDR1 is MNHEY and CDR2 SMNVEV (reference sequence). In regard to this clone: Antigen specificity is unknown.

Material for sequencing was PBMCs. This rearrangement joins TRBV27 to TRBJ2-3; 14 bases line up with TRBD2. The source of this sequence is a woman aged 25 to 39 in good health and CMV-seronegative. The CDR3 region has the DNA TGTGCCAGCAGTTCCGGACTAGCGGGGGGCCATACGCAGTATTTT. Translating gives CASSSGLAGGHTQYF.